Listed below are T cell receptor beta chains from one sample, sequenced in a study of blood T cell repertoires in COVID-19. Sequencing was performed with immunoSEQ multiplex PCR; in TCRdb, only in-frame clones are kept and a portion is missing. The sample contains about 150,000 clones, 75% to 90% of which appear only once. The specimen was peripheral blood. The receptors were sampled from a man of 80 years or more with acute or convalescent COVID-19. Each CDR3 is given with its conserved first and last residue. The order of the fields is V gene, J gene, D gene, clone size, CDR3 protein, CDR3 DNA. D genes are given only for firm matches. Not all rows give a size; the values are once, few, many and, for expanded clones, a class.

V: TRBV6-7
J: TRBJ2-7
D: TRBD2
size: NA
CDR3: CASSYAYSWREGFEQYF
DNA: TGTGCCAGCAGTTACGCCTATTCTTGGCGGGAGGGGTTCGAGCAGTACTTC

V: TRBV5-6
J: TRBJ1-2
D: NA
size: NA
CDR3: CASSAGKRGGYGYTF
DNA: TGTGCCAGCAGCGCCGGGAAAAGGGGAGGGTATGGCTACACCTTC

V: TRBV5-1
J: TRBJ2-3
D: NA
size: NA
CDR3: CASSELTSGADTQYF
DNA: TGCGCCAGCAGCGAACTTACTAGTGGCGCAGATACGCAGTATTTT

V: TRBV11-1
J: TRBJ1-1
D: NA
size: once
CDR3: CASSLGGDSYEAFF
DNA: TGTGCCAGCAGCCTGGGGGGTGACAGCTATGAAGCTTTCTTT

V: TRBV12-5
J: TRBJ1-1
D: NA
size: NA
CDR3: CASGQGATDTEAFF
DNA: TGTGCTAGTGGGCAGGGTGCAACGGACACTGAAGCTTTCTTT

V: TRBV5-1
J: TRBJ2-7
D: NA
size: NA
CDR3: CASSLSGGAPYEQYF
DNA: TGCGCCAGCAGCTTGAGCGGAGGGGCCCCCTACGAGCAGTACTTC

V: TRBV5-1
J: TRBJ1-1
D: NA
size: NA
CDR3: CASSLMTVTTEAFF
DNA: TGCGCCAGCAGCTTGATGACAGTAACCACTGAAGCTTTCTTT

V: TRBV28
J: TRBJ2-3
D: NA
size: NA
CDR3: CASSFGGAGDTQYF
DNA: TGTGCCAGCAGTTTTGGGGGGGCCGGGGATACGCAGTATTTT

V: TRBV6-5
J: TRBJ2-6
D: NA
size: once
CDR3: CASSYRTANVLTF
DNA: TGTGCCAGCAGTTACCGGACAGCCAACGTCCTGACTTTC

V: TRBV15
J: TRBJ1-5
D: NA
size: NA
CDR3: CATSRDGRTPNQPQHF
DNA: TGTGCCACCAGCAGAGATGGCAGGACACCTAATCAGCCCCAGCATTTT

V: TRBV28
J: TRBJ2-1
D: TRBD1
size: NA
CDR3: CASSLQSRGTYNEQFF
DNA: TGTGCCAGCAGTTTACAGTCCAGGGGGACCTACAATGAGCAGTTCTTC

V: TRBV11-3
J: TRBJ2-1
D: TRBD1
size: NA
CDR3: CASSQQGNEQFF
DNA: TGTGCCAGCAGCCAACAGGGGAATGAGCAGTTCTTC

V: TRBV2
J: TRBJ2-7
D: TRBD1
size: NA
CDR3: CASSRDSSYEQYF
DNA: TGTGCCAGCTCTAGGGACAGCTCTTACGAGCAGTACTTC

V: TRBV25-1
J: TRBJ1-4
D: NA
size: NA
CDR3: CASSEYGRGAANEKLFF
DNA: TGTGCCAGCAGTGAATATGGGAGGGGCGCGGCTAATGAAAAACTGTTTTTT

V: TRBV5-1
J: TRBJ1-6
D: TRBD1
size: NA
CDR3: CASSPTGTANSPLHF
DNA: TGCGCCAGCAGCCCCACCGGGACAGCCAATTCACCCCTCCACTTT

V: TRBV11-2
J: TRBJ2-7
D: TRBD1
size: NA
CDR3: CASSLEGQGPYEQYF
DNA: TGTGCCAGCAGCTTAGAGGGACAGGGCCCCTACGAGCAGTACTTC

V: TRBV6-5
J: TRBJ1-5
D: TRBD1
size: NA
CDR3: CASSSGTGGNGPQHF
DNA: TGTGCCAGCAGTTCCGGGACAGGGGGGAACGGGCCCCAGCATTTT

V: TRBV13
J: TRBJ2-3
D: TRBD2
size: NA
CDR3: CASSNRLAGTSTDTQYF
DNA: TGTGCCAGCAGCAACCGACTAGCGGGAACTAGCACAGATACGCAGTATTTT

V: TRBV10-3
J: TRBJ2-1
D: TRBD2
size: NA
CDR3: CAIKRESYNEQFF
DNA: TGTGCCATTAAGCGGGAGTCCTACAATGAGCAGTTCTTC

V: TRBV14
J: TRBJ2-7
D: NA
size: NA
CDR3: CASSQDRRGAYEQYF
DNA: TGTGCCAGCAGCCAAGACCGACGGGGTGCCTACGAGCAGTACTTC

V: TRBV4-2
J: TRBJ2-3
D: TRBD2
size: NA
CDR3: CASSQASGRGDTQYF
DNA: TGTGCCAGCAGCCAGGCTAGCGGGAGGGGAGATACGCAGTATTTT

V: TRBV2
J: TRBJ2-7
D: TRBD2
size: NA
CDR3: CASTLAGTYSYEQYF
DNA: TGTGCCAGCACACTAGCGGGAACCTACTCCTACGAGCAGTACTTC

V: TRBV10-1
J: TRBJ2-5
D: NA
size: few
CDR3: CASSPGGTKETQYF
DNA: TGCGCCAGCAGCCCCGGGGGTACAAAAGAGACCCAGTACTTC

V: TRBV5-1
J: TRBJ2-7
D: TRBD2
size: NA
CDR3: CASSAGLAGVGRSYEQYF
DNA: TGCGCCAGCAGCGCGGGACTAGCGGGAGTAGGACGCTCCTACGAGCAGTACTTC

V: TRBV5-1
J: TRBJ2-5
D: NA
size: NA
CDR3: CASSVGSGETQYF
DNA: TGCGCCAGCAGTGTCGGTTCGGGGGAGACCCAGTACTTC

V: TRBV19
J: TRBJ1-3
D: NA
size: NA
CDR3: CASSTTRDHSGNTIYF
DNA: TGTGCCAGTAGTACCACCCGGGATCACTCTGGAAACACCATATATTTT

V: TRBV6-5
J: TRBJ1-2
D: TRBD1
size: NA
CDR3: CASSYSQGANYGYTF
DNA: TGTGCCAGCAGTTACTCCCAGGGGGCAAACTATGGCTACACCTTC

V: TRBV10-3
J: TRBJ1-2
D: TRBD1
size: NA
CDR3: CAISESLRQGALGYTF
DNA: TGTGCCATCAGTGAGTCGCTACGGCAGGGGGCGTTAGGCTACACCTTC

V: TRBV6-5
J: TRBJ2-7
D: TRBD2
size: NA
CDR3: CASRQSGTSGAEQYF
DNA: TGTGCCAGCAGGCAGTCAGGGACTAGCGGTGCCGAGCAGTACTTC

V: TRBV29-1
J: TRBJ2-5
D: NA
size: NA
CDR3: CSVEDPLARSQETQYF
DNA: TGCAGCGTTGAAGATCCCCTAGCGCGATCACAAGAGACCCAGTACTTC

V: TRBV29-1
J: TRBJ2-4
D: TRBD2
size: NA
CDR3: CSVERLAGGLAKNIQYF
DNA: TGCAGCGTTGAAAGATTAGCGGGGGGGTTAGCCAAAAACATTCAGTACTTC

V: TRBV6-5
J: TRBJ1-1
D: NA
size: NA
CDR3: CASSRGNTEAFF
DNA: TGTGCCAGCAGTCGCGGGAACACTGAAGCTTTCTTT

V: TRBV5-1
J: TRBJ2-1
D: TRBD2
size: NA
CDR3: CASSLDSTSGNLGALNEQFF
DNA: TGCGCCAGCAGCTTGGATTCGACTAGCGGGAATTTGGGTGCTCTTAATGAGCAGTTCTTC